Listed below are T cell receptor beta chains from one sample, sequenced in a study of response to subunit inactivated influenza vaccine. TCRdb ran MiXCR on the RT-PCR reads and lists one entry per CDR3 protein. Of about 500,000 distinct CDR3 sequences listed, approximately 15% were seen once; the top ten hold over 2.5%. Material: CD4+ T cells sorted from PBMCs, obtained about 23 months after vaccination. The receptors derive from a man aged 50 to 69 who received an inactivated influenza vaccine. Both conserved end residues are part of each CDR3. D genes are given only for firm matches. Size is omitted from some rows. Given values are once, few, many or a class for expanded clones.

-,17,TRBV7-9,-,TRBJ2-5,CASSLQISRTPGETQYF,TGTGCCAGCAGCCTCCAAATTAGCCGCACTCCGGGGGAGACCCAGTACTTC
-,15,TRBV24-1,TRBD2,TRBJ2-3,CATSEPGTSGYTQYF,TGTGCCACCAGTGAACCCGGGACTAGTGGGTATACGCAGTATTTT
few,15,TRBV20-1,TRBD1,TRBJ1-5,CSARGHRQGGQPQHF,TGCAGTGCTAGAGGGCACCGACAGGGGGGCCAGCCCCAGCATTTT
-,13,TRBV30,-,TRBJ2-4,CAWSLGYKNIQYF,TGTGCCTGGAGTTTGGGCTATAAAAACATTCAGTACTTC
-,14,TRBV18,-,TRBJ2-1,CASSPVHSYNEQFF,TGTGCCAGCTCACCGGTACACAGCTACAATGAGCAGTTCTTC
-,15,TRBV11-2,-,TRBJ2-4,CASSSVDRAKNIQYF,TGTGCCAGCAGCTCGGTGGACAGAGCCAAAAACATTCAGTACTTC
few,18,TRBV27,TRBD1,TRBJ1-6,CASSLYQLRTGRNSPLHF,TGTGCCAGCAGTTTATACCAGCTACGGACAGGGCGGAATTCACCCCTCCACTTT
few,12,TRBV19,-,TRBJ1-6,CASSTHNSPLHF,TGTGCCAGTAGTACGCATAATTCACCCCTCCACTTT
-,14,TRBV7-2,-,TRBJ2-1,CASSLDIAGRPQFF,TGTGCCAGCAGCTTAGACATTGCGGGGCGCCCGCAGTTCTTC
few,15,TRBV20-1,TRBD2,TRBJ2-7,CSAPGLAGQSYEQYF,TGCAGTGCTCCGGGACTAGCGGGTCAATCCTACGAGCAGTACTTC
-,14,TRBV6-1,TRBD1,TRBJ2-7,CASSGTVNSYEQYF,TGTGCCAGCAGCGGGACAGTTAATTCCTACGAGCAGTACTTC
-,13,TRBV2,TRBD1,TRBJ2-5,CASKTGPQETQYF,TGTGCCAGCAAGACAGGGCCTCAAGAGACCCAGTACTTC
-,15,TRBV5-1,TRBD1,TRBJ1-2,CASSLQTGGGYGYTF,TGCGCCAGCAGCTTACAGACAGGGGGCGGGTATGGCTACACCTTC
few,13,TRBV25-1,-,TRBJ2-3,CASSVRGGDTQYF,TGTGCCAGCAGTGTTCGGGGAGGAGATACGCAGTATTTT
-,18,TRBV4-3,TRBD2,TRBJ2-3,CASSQGSLWGGSTDTQYF,TGCGCCAGCAGCCAAGGATCCCTTTGGGGGGGATCCACAGATACGCAGTATTTT